One sample yielded the 7 T cell receptor beta chains listed below, sequenced in a study of monozygotic twins with cystic fibrosis. Method: immunoSEQ multiplex PCR; TCRdb's copy keeps in-frame clones and lacks some. Of about 9,500 clones in the sample, 98% to 99% are singletons; the top ten hold under 0.3%. The sample was blood. These receptors came from a girl aged 2 to 10 with cystic fibrosis.

This clone was picked up one time. The CDR3 region is CASSYRDRNEQFF. Written as DNA, the CDR3 is TGCGCCAGCAGCTACCGGGACAGAAATGAGCAGTTCTTC. The V gene is TRBV4-3, the J gene TRBJ2-1; 7 bases are a match to TRBD1. This CDR3 region has 13 residues. V shed 5 bases and J 7 bases; nucleotides not matched to a gene: 5. Looked up from germline, CDR1 is LGHNA and CDR2 is YSLEER.

The V and J genes are TRBV21-1 and TRBJ2-1; whether TRBD2, the table's D call, matches the DNA was not checked. TRBV21-1 is a known pseudogene. The CDR3 is 18 residues long. CDR3 nucleotide sequence: TGTGCCAGCAGCAAGGGACTAGCGGGCCCCAAGGCATACAATGAGCAGTTCTTC. Translating gives CASSKGLAGPKAYNEQFF.

The chain joins TRBV5-5 to TRBJ2-7; 7 bases line up with TRBD2. This CDR3 is 14 amino acids long. J gave up 4 bases and V 4 bases, and 8 bases lay outside the gene matches. Germline V gives CDR1 SGHKS, CDR2 YYEKEE (reference sequence). The CDR3 DNA reads as TGTGCCAGCAGCGCGGGACTAACATATTACGAGCAGTACTTC. Encoded protein: CASSAGLTYYEQYF.

This clone has only one observation. V usage is TRBV2 and J usage is TRBJ1-6; 8 bases agree with TRBD1. Germline CDR1 SNHLY, CDR2 FYNNEI. Trimming at V came to 2 bases and at J to 9 bases, leaving 6 bases not matched to a gene. The CDR3 has 15 residues. CDR3 residues: CASSESGTGSSPLHF. The DNA of the CDR3 is TGTGCCAGCAGTGAATCCGGGACAGGTAGTTCACCCCTCCACTTT.

V is TRBV6-6 and J is TRBJ2-3; 8 nucleotides agree with TRBD2. Trimming at V came to 7 bases and at J to 8 bases, leaving 14 bases not matched to a gene. Germline V CDR1 and CDR2: MNHNY, SVGAGI (reference sequence). The CDR3 runs to 15 residues. In DNA, the CDR3 is TGTGCCAGCACAGGGAGGGGACTAGGTGCTGGTACGCAGTATTTT. Translated: CASTGRGLGAGTQYF.

This chain uses TRBV2 with TRBJ1-1; D is undetermined. Trimming stripped 3 bases from V and 0 bases from J, with 11 bases between. The germline gives CDR1 SNHLY, CDR2 FYNNEI. The CDR3 runs 15 residues. CDR3 sequence: CASSDGITMNTEAFF. As DNA, the CDR3 is TGTGCCAGCAGTGATGGGATTACCATGAACACTGAAGCTTTCTTT.

The chain is built from TRBV7-2 and TRBJ2-3; D remains unclear. With 6 bases removed from V and 4 bases from J, the gap between germline ends came to 11 bases. The germline gives CDR1 SGHTA, CDR2 FQGNSA. The CDR3 length is 13 residues. For the CDR3, the DNA is TGTGCCAGCAGTCCCAACCAGGCAGATACGCAGTATTTT. It yields the protein CASSPNQADTQYF.